The 22 T cell receptor beta chains given below trace back to one sample, sequenced in a study of CDR3 diversity in severe acne. TCRdb called the PCR reads again in MiXCR, with one record for every CDR3 protein. Of under 100,000 distinct CDR3 sequences in the sample, approximately 52% were seen once. The sequencing sample was made of blood. These receptors were obtained from a male donor in good health, serving as a control.

This clonotype was detected ten times or more. The J gene is TRBJ1-3, the V gene TRBV13, with unresolved D. The V end was cut by 4 bases, the J end by 2 bases, with 12 bases between. There are 15 residues in the CDR3. CDR1 and CDR2 from the germline V gene are PRHDT and FYEKMQ (reference sequence). The CDR3 nucleotides are TGTGCCAGCAGCTCACGGGTAGTCCCTGGAAACACCATATATTTT. This encodes CASSSRVVPGNTIYF. The full variable domain, with the rest looked up from reference TRBV13 and TRBJ1-3, is AAGVIQSPRHLIKEKRETATLKCYPIPRHDTVYWYQQGPGQDPQFLISFYEKMQSDKGSIPDRFSAQQFSDYHSELNMSSLELGDSALYFCASSSRVVPGNTIYFGEGSWLTVV.

This clonotype was counted many times. The gene calls are TRBV25-1 and TRBJ2-3; TRBD2 matches 9 bases. J lost 6 bases, V lost 6 bases, and 16 bases had no gene match. Looked up from germline, CDR1 is MGHDK and CDR2 is SYGVNS. The length of the CDR3 is 17 residues. This CDR3 reads CASSQSHAGGLRDTQYF. The DNA for the CDR3 is TGTGCCAGCAGCCAATCTCACGCGGGAGGGCTCAGGGATACGCAGTATTTT.

This clonotype was seen repeatedly, ten times or more. The chain couples TRBV12-3 or TRBV12-4 to TRBJ2-3; 8 bases line up with TRBD1. V trimming: 5 bases; J trimming: 5 bases; junction bases outside the gene matches: 6. CDR3 length: 14 residues. Here the CDR3 reads CASSLGQGKDTQYF. CDR3 nucleotide sequence: TGTGCCAGCAGTCTCGGACAGGGAAAAGATACGCAGTATTTT.

This clonotype was picked up many times. This chain connects TRBV20-1 to TRBJ2-5; D may be TRBD1 (5 bases). The CDR3 is 11 residues long. Germline loops: CDR1 DFQATT, CDR2 SNEGSKA (reference sequence). The V end lost 3 bases, the J end lost 5 bases, and 7 bases lay between the germline ends. CDR3 protein: CSASQGETQYF. CDR3 bases: TGCAGTGCTAGTCAGGGCGAGACCCAGTACTTC.

This clonotype showed up many times. The rearrangement joins TRBV5-6 to TRBJ1-2, with TRBD1 matching over 7 bases. Germline trimming cut 4 bases from V and 8 bases from J; bases unmatched to any gene: 11. Germline CDR1 is SGHDT and CDR2 is YYEEEE. The CDR3 contains 14 residues. The DNA of the CDR3 is TGTGCCAGCAGCCCGACAGGGTCGGCGGAAGGCTACACCTTC. Its protein is CASSPTGSAEGYTF.

CDR3 bases: TGTGCCAGCAGCTTGACTAGCGGGGGGGCCTACAATGAGCAGTTCTTC. Residues: CASSLTSGGAYNEQFF. The chain employs TRBV7-2 and TRBJ2-1; 14 positions agree with TRBD2. Germline-derived CDR1 and CDR2 are SGHTA and FQGNSA. The CDR3 is 16 amino acids. Trimming removed 3 bases from V and 2 bases from J; junction bases left unmatched: 0.

In its sample, this clonotype was seen a few times. The genes are TRBV12-3 or TRBV12-4 and TRBJ2-7; 9 nucleotides match TRBD2. V was pared by 6 bases and J by 4 bases, with 7 bases of the junction left unmatched. The CDR3 runs to 14 residues. The CDR3 sequence is CASRQSAGGYEQYF. The CDR3 DNA follows: TGTGCCAGCAGACAAAGCGCGGGAGGGTACGAGCAGTACTTC.

This clonotype was counted ten times or more. V and J are TRBV19 and TRBJ2-6; D is uncertain. The CDR3 has 17 residues. The V gene lost 3 bases and the J gene lost 0 bases, with 12 bases spanning the gap. From germline, CDR1 is LNHDA and CDR2 SQIVND (reference sequence). In DNA, the CDR3 is TGTGCCAGTAGTATCTCTCACTACTACTCTGGGGCCAACGTCCTGACTTTC. Protein product: CASSISHYYSGANVLTF.

This clonotype has a handful of counts. This sequence joins TRBV12-5 and TRBJ2-5; a weak D match, TRBD1 (5 bases). The CDR3 has 13 amino acids. Trimming took 5 bases from V and 5 from J, leaving 12 bases between them. In germline, CDR1 is LGHNT, CDR2 FRNRAP. The CDR3 nucleotides are TGTGCTAGTGGTGGAAGGGGTTTGGAGACCCAGTACTTC. Protein sequence: CASGGRGLETQYF.

The V call is TRBV29-1, the J call TRBJ1-4; no clear D gene. The CDR3 length is 10 residues. The germline gives CDR1 SQVTM, CDR2 ANQGSEA. V was trimmed by 4 bases and J by 11 bases, leaving 8 bases between them. The CDR3, as DNA: TGCAGCGTTGCTGCTCGGAAACTGTTTTTT. Protein sequence: CSVAARKLFF.

Worth noting for this clonotype: The junction shows a germline mismatch at one end, possibly a read error. The chain links TRBV3-1 to TRBJ2-1; perhaps TRBD2 as D (5 bases). The CDR3 consists of 14 residues. Germline CDR1 reads LGHDT; CDR2 reads YNNKEL (reference sequence). The CDR3 nucleotides read TGTGCCAGCGGCCAAGACTACTCTCACAATGAGCAGTTCTTC. Translating gives CASGQDYSHNEQFF.

For this clonotype: The germline gene is not matched at one end of the junction; a read error may be the cause. This chain links TRBV30 with TRBJ1-4; TRBD1 is a possible D gene (5 bases). The CDR3 is 13 residues long. Germline CDR1 GTSNPN, CDR2 SVGIG (reference sequence). The CDR3 DNA is TGTGCCTGGAGACGATGGGGCAATGAAAAACCGTTTTTT. It encodes CAWRRWGNEKPFF. The full variable domain, its missing parts supplied by reference TRBV30 and TRBJ1-4, is SQTIHQWPATLVQPVGSPLSLECTVEGTSNPNLYWYRQAAGRGLQLLFYSVGIGQISSEVPQNLSASRPQDRQFILSSKKLLLSDSGFYLCAWRRWGNEKPFFGSGTQLSVL.

This chain uses TRBV5-1 with TRBJ2-3; D is ambiguous. The CDR3 spans 12 residues. Germline loops: CDR1 SGHRS, CDR2 YFSETQ. The V end was cut by 4 bases, the J end by 2 bases, with 5 bases between. The CDR3 nucleotides are TGCGCCAGCAGCCTATACACAGATACGCAGTATTTT. Amino acid sequence: CASSLYTDTQYF.

The chain recombines TRBV24-1 with TRBJ1-1, with a weak D call TRBD1 (6 bases). Looked up from germline, CDR1 is KGHDR and CDR2 is SFDVKD. V lost 11 bases and J 5 bases, leaving 14 bases between the germline ends. The CDR3 has 12 amino acids. The CDR3 DNA reads TGTGCCAGCCAAGAGGGGGGGACTGAAGCTTTCTTT. As protein: CASQEGGTEAFF.

This chain links TRBV9 with TRBJ2-2; D is unclear. Per the germline V gene, CDR1 is SGDLS and CDR2 is YYNGEE. This CDR3 comprises 14 residues. The V end lost 4 bases, the J end lost 3 bases, and 10 bases lay between the germline ends. Here the CDR3 DNA reads TGTGCCAGCAGCCTAGAAGTGGACACCGGGGAGCTGTTTTTT. It translates to CASSLEVDTGELFF.

This clonotype has a single count. This chain joins TRBV20-1 and TRBJ2-3; 10 positions agree with TRBD2. The trim removed 0 bases at V and 0 bases at J, leaving 6 bases unmatched. The germline gives CDR1 DFQATT, CDR2 SNEGSKA (reference sequence). There are 17 residues in the CDR3. The CDR3 loop reads CSAREASGGASTDTQYF. Written as DNA, the CDR3 is TGCAGTGCTAGAGAGGCTAGCGGGGGCGCTAGCACAGATACGCAGTATTTT.

The chain joins TRBV13 to TRBJ2-7; D possibly corresponds to TRBD1 (5 bases). CDR3 size: 13 residues. Germline V gives CDR1 PRHDT, CDR2 FYEKMQ (reference sequence). Trimming stripped 9 bases from V and 2 bases from J, with 14 bases between. The CDR3 region is CASSARAPYEQYF. The DNA for the CDR3 is TGTGCCAGTTCAGCCAGGGCGCCCTACGAGCAGTACTTC.

With regard to this clonotype: The junction differs from germline at one of its ends, possibly a read error. This rearrangement joins TRBV7-7 to TRBJ2-7, with 9 bases matching TRBD2. Germline V CDR1 and CDR2: SSHAT, FNYEAQ (reference sequence). The CDR3 has 15 amino acids. The CDR3 sequence is CASSPGGAGGNEQYF. As DNA, the CDR3 is TGTGCTAGCAGCCCAGGCGGAGCGGGAGGAAACGAGCAGTACTTC. Drawing the rest from reference TRBV7-7 and TRBJ2-7, the complete variable domain is GAGVSQSPRYKVTKRGQDVTLRCDPISSHATLYWYQQALGQGPEFLTYFNYEAQPDKSGLPSDRFSAERPEGSISTLTIQRTEQRDSAMYRCASSPGGAGGNEQYFGPGTRLTVT.

By proportion, this clonotype is medium-sized. The gene calls are TRBV5-8 and TRBJ2-7; a possible D gene is TRBD1 (6 bases). Per the germline V gene, CDR1 is SGHTS and CDR2 is YDEGEE. The CDR3 spans 15 residues. Trimming pared 0 bases from V and 0 bases from J, leaving 10 bases between. The CDR3 loop is CASSLAWTASYEQYF. In DNA form, the CDR3 reads TGTGCCAGCAGCTTGGCCTGGACAGCCTCCTACGAGCAGTACTTC.

The rearrangement uses TRBV4-3 and TRBJ2-7; D is ambiguous. Trimming took 0 bases from V and 4 from J, leaving 13 bases between them. Germline loops: CDR1 LGHNA, CDR2 YSLEER. The CDR3 runs 15 residues. CDR3: CASSQDHRLPYEQYF. The CDR3 DNA is TGCGCCAGCAGCCAAGATCATCGACTGCCGTACGAGCAGTACTTC.

This clonotype has a count of ten or more. The rearrangement uses TRBV6-2 or TRBV6-3 and TRBJ2-1; 7 positions agree with TRBD1. The CDR3 loop spans 16 amino acids. V dropped 5 bases and J dropped 5; count of bases not matched to a gene: 12. Germline V gene sequence: CDR1 MNHEY, CDR2 SVGEGT. CDR3 amino acids: CASSGRDRFWDNEQFF. CDR3 in DNA: TGTGCCAGCAGTGGACGGGACAGATTCTGGGACAATGAGCAGTTCTTC.

CDR3 sequence (DNA): TGTGCCATCAGTGACCCGGGACAGCCAAACCAAGAGACCCAGTACTTC. It specifies CAISDPGQPNQETQYF. The chain couples TRBV10-3 to TRBJ2-5; 7 nucleotides agree with TRBD1. Germline V gene sequence: CDR1 ENHRY, CDR2 SYGVKD. The CDR3 totals 16 residues. The junction had 7 bases not matched to a gene; V was cut back by 3 bases and J by 0 bases.